The present T cell receptor beta chain was sequenced within a study of T cell repertoires in cytomegalovirus infection. The wider study: CMV infection and matching HLA type were both indicated by public TCR beta signatures. Findings of the study overall: Carriers of CMV plus the relevant HLA were identified by cumulative public TCR beta family frequency. Dominant in the ex vivo response were TCR beta clonotypes restricted by HLA-C and specific for CMV.

V lost 0 bases and J lost 4, with 7 bases in between. Germline V lookup: CDR1 SEHNR, CDR2 FQNEAQ (reference sequence). CDR3 length equals 14 residues. Comment on this clonotype: Its specificity is not known.

TCRdb called the reads again in MiXCR, with one record for every CDR3 protein. The sample consists of 250,000 to 400,000 distinct CDR3 sequences, approximately 25% of them appearing once. This specimen consisted of cultured PBMCs, obtained from culture after CMV antigen stimulation. The TCR was taken from a human donor in good health (CMV status not recorded). Some clones in this sample may be carry-over from other donors' samples. V and J are TRBV7-9 and TRBJ2-1; D not resolved. The CDR3: CASSLALKYNEQFF. In DNA form, the CDR3 reads TGTGCCAGCAGCTTAGCCCTTAAATACAATGAGCAGTTCTTC.